This record covers a single T cell receptor (beta chain). Its specificity is unknown. These data originate in a study of cytomegalovirus exposure and HLA in healthy donors. PCR was performed using 60 Vbeta and 13 Jbeta primers. The assay was immunoSEQ multiplex PCR, and TCRdb's table has in-frame clones only and misses some. This table has about 180,000 clones, 70% to 80% appearing once. V was clipped by 6 bases and J by 3 bases; unmatched bases: 11. This CDR3 has 15 amino acids. Germline V gives CDR1 MNHEY, CDR2 SMNVEV (reference sequence). Findings and limits, study-wide: Among TCR beta chains, those listed as cytomegalovirus-associated numbered over 150.

This receptor was obtained from a man aged 18 to 29 in good health and CMV-seronegative. Sequenced sample: PBMCs. This sequence joins TRBV27 and TRBJ2-7; 7 bases fit TRBD2. The DNA of the CDR3 is TGTGCCAGCAGCCCTGGGGGGAGGGGCTTCTACGAGCAGTACTTC. It yields the protein CASSPGGRGFYEQYF.